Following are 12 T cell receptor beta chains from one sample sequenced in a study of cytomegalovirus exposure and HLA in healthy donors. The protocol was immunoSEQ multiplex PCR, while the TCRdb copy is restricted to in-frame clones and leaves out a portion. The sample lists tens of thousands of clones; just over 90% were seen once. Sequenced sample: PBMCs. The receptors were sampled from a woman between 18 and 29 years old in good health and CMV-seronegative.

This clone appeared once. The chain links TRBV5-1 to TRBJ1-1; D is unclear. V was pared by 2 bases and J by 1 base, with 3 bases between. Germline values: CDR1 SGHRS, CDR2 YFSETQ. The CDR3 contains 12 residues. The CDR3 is CASSFRNTEAFF. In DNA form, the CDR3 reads TGCGCCAGCAGCTTCAGGAACACTGAAGCTTTCTTT.

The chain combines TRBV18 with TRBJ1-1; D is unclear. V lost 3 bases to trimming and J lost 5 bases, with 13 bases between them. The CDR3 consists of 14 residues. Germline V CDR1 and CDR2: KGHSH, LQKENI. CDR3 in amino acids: CASSPGLTGTEAFF. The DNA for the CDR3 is TGTGCCAGCTCACCCGGACTGACGGGTACTGAAGCTTTCTTT.

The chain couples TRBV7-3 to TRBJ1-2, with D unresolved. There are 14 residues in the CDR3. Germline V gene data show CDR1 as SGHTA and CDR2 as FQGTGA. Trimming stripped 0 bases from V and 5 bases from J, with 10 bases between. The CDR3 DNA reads TGTGCCAGCAGCTTAACAGGAGCTCCTTATGGCTACACCTTC. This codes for CASSLTGAPYGYTF.

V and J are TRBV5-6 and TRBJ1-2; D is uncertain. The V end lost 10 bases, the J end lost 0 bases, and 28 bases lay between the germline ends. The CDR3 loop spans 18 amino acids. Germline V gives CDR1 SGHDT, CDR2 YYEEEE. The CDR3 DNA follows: TGTGCCTCCGAAGGAGTTCAGGACTCCCTCTCCCCTAACTATGGCTACACCTTC. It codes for CASEGVQDSLSPNYGYTF.

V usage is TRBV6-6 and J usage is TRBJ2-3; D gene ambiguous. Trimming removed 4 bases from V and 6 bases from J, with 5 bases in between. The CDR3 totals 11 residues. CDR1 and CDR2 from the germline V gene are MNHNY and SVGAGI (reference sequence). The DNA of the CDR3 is TGTGCCAGCAGTTCCGTTGATACGCAGTATTTT. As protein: CASSSVDTQYF.

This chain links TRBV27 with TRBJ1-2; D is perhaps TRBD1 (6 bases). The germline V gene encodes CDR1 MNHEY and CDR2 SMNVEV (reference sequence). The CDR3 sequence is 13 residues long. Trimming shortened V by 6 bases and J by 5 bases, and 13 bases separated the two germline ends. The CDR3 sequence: CASSLGRGYGYTF. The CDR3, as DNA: TGTGCCAGCAGCTTGGGGAGGGGGTATGGCTACACCTTC.

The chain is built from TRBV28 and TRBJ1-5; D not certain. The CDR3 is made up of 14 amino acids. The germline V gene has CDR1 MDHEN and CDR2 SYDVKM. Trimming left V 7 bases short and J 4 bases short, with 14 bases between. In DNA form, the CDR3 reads TGTGCCAGCAAACCCCTCCAGGCTAATCAGCCCCAGCATTTT. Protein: CASKPLQANQPQHF.

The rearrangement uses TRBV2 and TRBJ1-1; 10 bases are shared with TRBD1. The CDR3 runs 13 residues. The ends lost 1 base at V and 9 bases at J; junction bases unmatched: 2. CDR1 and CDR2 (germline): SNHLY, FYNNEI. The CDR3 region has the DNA TGTGCCAGCAGTGAAGAGGGACAGGGGAAAGCTTTCTTT. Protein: CASSEEGQGKAFF.

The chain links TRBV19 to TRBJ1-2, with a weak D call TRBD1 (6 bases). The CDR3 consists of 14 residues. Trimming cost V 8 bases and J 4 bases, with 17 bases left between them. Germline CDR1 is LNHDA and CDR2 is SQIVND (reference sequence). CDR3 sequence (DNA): TGTGCCAGTGCGTACAGGGCGGCTTCCTATGGCTACACCTTC. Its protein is CASAYRAASYGYTF. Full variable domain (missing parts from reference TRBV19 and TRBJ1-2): DGGITQSPKYLFRKEGQNVTLSCEQNLNHDAMYWYRQDPGQGLRLIYYSQIVNDFQKGDIAEGYSVSREKKESFPLTVTSAQKNPTAFYLCASAYRAASYGYTFGSGTRLTVV.

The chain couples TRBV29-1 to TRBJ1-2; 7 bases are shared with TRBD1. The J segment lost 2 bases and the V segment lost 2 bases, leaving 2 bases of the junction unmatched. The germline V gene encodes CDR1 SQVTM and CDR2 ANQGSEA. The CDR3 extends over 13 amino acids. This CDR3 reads CSVEQGVNYGYTF. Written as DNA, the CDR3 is TGCAGCGTTGAACAGGGGGTGAACTATGGCTACACCTTC.

The CDR3 loop is CAWSQTGGTGQHF. The CDR3, as DNA: TGTGCCTGGAGTCAGACAGGGGGGACGGGCCAGCATTTT. V is TRBV30 and J is TRBJ1-5; 9 bases agree with TRBD1. CDR3 length equals 13 residues. The junction had 8 bases not matched to a gene; V was cut back by 2 bases and J by 12 bases. Germline V gene data show CDR1 as GTSNPN and CDR2 as SVGIG (reference sequence).

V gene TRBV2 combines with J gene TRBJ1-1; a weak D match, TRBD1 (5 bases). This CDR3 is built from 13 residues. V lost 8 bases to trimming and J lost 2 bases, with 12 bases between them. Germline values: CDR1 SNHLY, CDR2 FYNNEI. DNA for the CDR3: TGTGCCAGCGGGCCCGACAGTAACACTGAAGCTTTCTTT. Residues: CASGPDSNTEAFF. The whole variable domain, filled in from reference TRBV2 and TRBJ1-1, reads EPEVTQTPSHQVTQMGQEVILRCVPISNHLYFYWYRQILGQKVEFLVSFYNNEISEKSEIFDDQFSVERPDGSNFTLKIRSTKLEDSAMYFCASGPDSNTEAFFGQGTRLTVV.